This T cell receptor (beta chain) was sequenced during a study of cytomegalovirus exposure and HLA in healthy donors. The wider study: A prior analysis found 90 million to 120 million unique TCR beta sequences from around 190 million T cells.

For this clone: Its target is unknown.

Amplification used 60 Vbeta primers and 13 Jbeta primers. Sequencing used immunoSEQ multiplex PCR; TCRdb keeps in-frame clones, though not all of them. The repertoire holds 200,000 to 250,000 clones, around 80% seen once, with 0.58% in the top ten. J lost 3 bases, V lost 6 bases, and 7 bases had no gene match. This CDR3 comprises 15 residues. Germline lookup yields CDR1 MDHEN and CDR2 SYDVKM. Study outcomes and limitations: TCR beta sequences numbering under 20,000 were associated with HLA alleles at 0.05 false discovery rate in a later analysis. Association of a missense DCLRE1C variant with TCR beta V- and J-gene trimming was reported in a later analysis.

This TCR derives from a woman in her forties in good health and CMV-seronegative. This chain connects TRBV28 to TRBJ1-5, with TRBD1 matching 8 bases. The sequencing sample was made of PBMCs. CDR3 amino acids: CASRGATGANQPQHF. The CDR3 DNA reads as TGTGCCAGCAGGGGGGCGACAGGGGCCAATCAGCCCCAGCATTTT.